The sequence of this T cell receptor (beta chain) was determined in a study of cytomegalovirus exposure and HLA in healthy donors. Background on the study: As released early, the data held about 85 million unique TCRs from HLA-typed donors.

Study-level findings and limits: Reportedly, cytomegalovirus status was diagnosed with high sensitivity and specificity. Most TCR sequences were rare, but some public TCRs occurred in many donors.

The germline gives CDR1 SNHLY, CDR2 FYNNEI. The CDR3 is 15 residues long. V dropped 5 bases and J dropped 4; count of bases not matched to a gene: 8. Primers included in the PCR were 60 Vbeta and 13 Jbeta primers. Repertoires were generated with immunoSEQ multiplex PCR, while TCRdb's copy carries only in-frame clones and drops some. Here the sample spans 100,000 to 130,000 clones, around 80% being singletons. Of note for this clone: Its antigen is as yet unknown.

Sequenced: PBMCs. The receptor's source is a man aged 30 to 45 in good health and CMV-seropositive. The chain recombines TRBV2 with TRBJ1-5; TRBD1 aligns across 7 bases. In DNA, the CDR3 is TGTGCCAGCAGTAAAAGGACAGGATCAAATCAGCCCCAGCATTTT. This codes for CASSKRTGSNQPQHF.